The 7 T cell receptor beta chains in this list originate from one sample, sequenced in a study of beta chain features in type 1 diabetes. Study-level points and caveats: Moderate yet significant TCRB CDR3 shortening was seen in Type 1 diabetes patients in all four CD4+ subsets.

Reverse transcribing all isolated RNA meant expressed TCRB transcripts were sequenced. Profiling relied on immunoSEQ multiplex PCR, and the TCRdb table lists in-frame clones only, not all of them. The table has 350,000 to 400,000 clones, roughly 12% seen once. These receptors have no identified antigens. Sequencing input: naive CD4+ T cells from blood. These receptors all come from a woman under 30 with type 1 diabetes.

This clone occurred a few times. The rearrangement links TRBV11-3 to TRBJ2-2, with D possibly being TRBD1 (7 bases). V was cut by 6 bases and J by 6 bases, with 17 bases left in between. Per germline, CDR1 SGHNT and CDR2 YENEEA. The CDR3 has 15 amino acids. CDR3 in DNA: TGTGCCAGCAGGGTGGAGGGGGCACGGGCCGGGGAGCTGTTTTTT. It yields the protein CASRVEGARAGELFF.

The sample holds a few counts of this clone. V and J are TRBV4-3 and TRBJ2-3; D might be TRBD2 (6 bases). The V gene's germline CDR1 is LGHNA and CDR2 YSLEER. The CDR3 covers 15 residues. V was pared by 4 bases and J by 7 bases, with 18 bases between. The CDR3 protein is CASSPRAGPSNTQYF. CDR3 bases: TGCGCCAGCAGCCCGCGGGCGGGACCCAGCAATACGCAGTATTTT.

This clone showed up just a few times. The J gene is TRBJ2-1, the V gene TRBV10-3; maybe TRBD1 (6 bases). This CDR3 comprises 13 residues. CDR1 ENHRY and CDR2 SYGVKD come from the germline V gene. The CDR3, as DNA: TGTGCAGTTGGACAGTTCTCCTACAATGAGCAGTTCTTC. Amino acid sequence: CAVGQFSYNEQFF.

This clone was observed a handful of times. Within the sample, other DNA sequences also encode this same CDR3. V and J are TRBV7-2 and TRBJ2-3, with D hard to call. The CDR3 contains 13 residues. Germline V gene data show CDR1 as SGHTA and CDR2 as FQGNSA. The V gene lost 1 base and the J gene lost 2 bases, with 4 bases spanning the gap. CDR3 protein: CASSLVLTDTQYF. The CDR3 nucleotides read TGTGCCAGCAGCTTAGTTCTCACAGATACGCAGTATTTT.

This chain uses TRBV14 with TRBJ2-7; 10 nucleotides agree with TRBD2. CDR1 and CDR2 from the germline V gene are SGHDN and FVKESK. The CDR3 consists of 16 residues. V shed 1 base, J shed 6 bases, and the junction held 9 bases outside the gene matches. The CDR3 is CASSQVRLAGVPEQYF. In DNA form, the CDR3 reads TGTGCCAGCAGCCAAGTCCGGCTAGCGGGAGTCCCCGAGCAGTACTTC.

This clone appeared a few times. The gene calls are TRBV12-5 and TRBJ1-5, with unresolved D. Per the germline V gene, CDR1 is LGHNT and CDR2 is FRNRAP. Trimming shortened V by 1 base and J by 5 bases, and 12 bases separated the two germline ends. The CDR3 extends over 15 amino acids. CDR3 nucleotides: TGTGCTAGTGGTTTGGGCGAGCTACCTCATCAGCCCCAGCATTTT. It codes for CASGLGELPHQPQHF.

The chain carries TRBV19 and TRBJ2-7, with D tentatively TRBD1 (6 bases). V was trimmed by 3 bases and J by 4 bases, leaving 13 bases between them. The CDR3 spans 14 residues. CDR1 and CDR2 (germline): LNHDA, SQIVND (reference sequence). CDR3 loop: CASSIRDNLYEQYF. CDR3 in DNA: TGTGCCAGTAGTATTAGGGACAACCTATACGAGCAGTACTTC.